These T cell receptor beta chains were read from a single sample in a study of cytomegalovirus exposure and HLA in healthy donors. The table came from immunoSEQ multiplex PCR; TCRdb's copy has only in-frame clones and leaves some out. The table for this sample gives fewer than 95,000 clones. The sequenced sample consisted of PBMCs. These receptors were collected from a woman aged 40 to 50 in good health and CMV-seropositive. CDR3s include the opening cysteine and the closing phenylalanine or tryptophan. D genes are given only for firm matches.

length: 17; J: TRBJ1-3; D: NA; V: TRBV18; DNA: TGTGCCAGCTCACCCGTCAGCGGGGCGAGCTCTGGAAACACCATATATTTT; CDR3: CASSPVSGASSGNTIYF
length: 15; J: TRBJ2-5; D: TRBD2; V: TRBV19; DNA: TGTGCCAGTAGTAGACTAGCGGGGTACCAAGAGACCCAGTACTTC; CDR3: CASSRLAGYQETQYF
length: 18; J: TRBJ1-1; D: NA; V: TRBV4-3; DNA: TGCGCCAGCAGCCAAGATGCCTTCCAGGGGTACGGCAGCGCTGAAGCTTTCTTT; CDR3: CASSQDAFQGYGSAEAFF
length: 17; J: TRBJ2-3; D: TRBD2; V: TRBV6-7; DNA: TGTGCCAGCAGTTGGATTCGACTAGCGGGGGGGTCAGATACGCAGTATTTT; CDR3: CASSWIRLAGGSDTQYF
length: 15; J: TRBJ2-5; D: NA; V: TRBV27; DNA: TGTGCCAGCAGCCCGCTGGCGGGCGGACAAGAGACCCAGTACTTC; CDR3: CASSPLAGGQETQYF
length: 16; J: TRBJ2-1; D: TRBD2; V: TRBV4-3; DNA: TGCGCCAGCAGCCAGACCTACGGGGGGGCGGGAAATGAGCAGTTCTTC; CDR3: CASSQTYGGAGNEQFF
length: 15; J: TRBJ2-7; D: TRBD2; V: TRBV4-3; DNA: TGCGCCAGCAGCCATAGACTAGCGGGGGAATACGAGCAGTACTTC; CDR3: CASSHRLAGEYEQYF
length: 15; J: TRBJ2-2; D: TRBD1; V: TRBV25-1; DNA: TGTGCCAGCTCACGATGGGACAGGGGGACCGGGGAGCTGTTTTTT; CDR3: CASSRWDRGTGELFF
length: 16; J: TRBJ1-5; D: TRBD1; V: TRBV5-8; DNA: TGTGCCAGCAGCTTCGCGACAGGGGCCCGCAATCAGCCCCAGCATTTT; CDR3: CASSFATGARNQPQHF
length: 15; J: TRBJ2-7; D: NA; V: TRBV9; DNA: TGTGCCAGCAGCGTGGGACAACTAGGATCCTACGAGCAGTACTTC; CDR3: CASSVGQLGSYEQYF
length: 15; J: TRBJ1-5; D: NA; V: TRBV6-5; DNA: TGTGCCAGCAGTTACGAGGCAGGGGCCAATCAGCCCCAGCATTTT; CDR3: CASSYEAGANQPQHF
length: 14; J: TRBJ1-1; D: NA; V: TRBV5-1; DNA: TGCGCCAGCAGCAATGGACAGCCGAACACTGAAGCTTTCTTT; CDR3: CASSNGQPNTEAFF
length: 14; J: TRBJ2-7; D: TRBD1; V: TRBV6-5; DNA: TGTGCCAGCAGTTACCGGACAGGGTCCTACGAGCAGTACTTC; CDR3: CASSYRTGSYEQYF
length: 13; J: TRBJ2-1; D: NA; V: TRBV6-5; DNA: TGTGCCAGCAGTTTGAACAGGGAGAATGAGCAGTTCTTC; CDR3: CASSLNRENEQFF
length: 16; J: TRBJ2-1; D: NA; V: TRBV7-8; DNA: TGTGCCAGCAGCTTTCGTGCCATCCTTTCGGGGAATGAGCAGTTCTTC; CDR3: CASSFRAILSGNEQFF
length: 15; J: TRBJ2-5; D: TRBD2; V: TRBV15; DNA: TGTGCCACCAGCAGAGCGCTAGCGGGGCAGGAGACCCAGTACTTC; CDR3: CATSRALAGQETQYF
length: 15; J: TRBJ1-2; D: TRBD1; V: TRBV7-2; DNA: TGTGCCAGCAGCTGGTCTGGGACAGGGGATTCTGGCTACACCTTC; CDR3: CASSWSGTGDSGYTF
length: 14; J: TRBJ1-1; D: TRBD1; V: TRBV5-1; DNA: TGCGCCAGCAGCCCAGGGGGGTATGGCACTGAAGCTTTCTTT; CDR3: CASSPGGYGTEAFF
length: 15; J: TRBJ2-7; D: TRBD1; V: TRBV28; DNA: TGTGCCAGCAGCCCTGGGGACAGGGGGTCCCACGAGCAGTACTTC; CDR3: CASSPGDRGSHEQYF
length: 17; J: TRBJ1-2; D: NA; V: TRBV30; DNA: TGTGCCTGGAAGCGGGCGCGACAGCCCAGACCTGATTATGGCTACACCTTC; CDR3: CAWKRARQPRPDYGYTF
length: 15; J: TRBJ2-5; D: NA; V: TRBV19; DNA: TGTGCCAGTAGCACGGACAGACGCCCGGGGGAGACCCAGTACTTC; CDR3: CASSTDRRPGETQYF
length: 14; J: TRBJ1-2; D: NA; V: TRBV28; DNA: TGTGCCAGCAGTTTACCGGGATCTAACTATGGCTACACCTTC; CDR3: CASSLPGSNYGYTF
length: 19; J: TRBJ2-3; D: TRBD2; V: TRBV5-1; DNA: TGCGCCAGCAGCTTGATCCTAGCGGGAGGGGGTATCAGCACAGATACGCAGTATTTT; CDR3: CASSLILAGGGISTDTQYF
length: 17; J: TRBJ1-5; D: TRBD1; V: TRBV7-8; DNA: TGTGCCAGCAGCTTAAGAGGACAGGTGTTTAGCAATCAGCCCCAGCATTTT; CDR3: CASSLRGQVFSNQPQHF
length: 16; J: TRBJ2-3; D: TRBD2; V: TRBV15; DNA: TGTGCCACCAGCAGAGATAAGGCTAGCGGGACGGATACGCAGTATTTT; CDR3: CATSRDKASGTDTQYF
length: 17; J: TRBJ2-7; D: NA; V: TRBV9; DNA: TGTGCCAGCAGCCCTTCATCCAGGCGAGGGAGCTCCTACGAGCAGTACTTC; CDR3: CASSPSSRRGSSYEQYF
length: 14; J: TRBJ1-5; D: TRBD1; V: TRBV19; DNA: TGTGCCAGTAGCTCCACAGGGGGAGCTCAGCCCCAGCATTTT; CDR3: CASSSTGGAQPQHF
length: 14; J: TRBJ2-7; D: NA; V: TRBV6-4; DNA: TGTGCCAGCAGTGAAAAGGAGGGCCCCTACGAGCAGTACTTC; CDR3: CASSEKEGPYEQYF
length: 14; J: TRBJ1-1; D: NA; V: TRBV7-4; DNA: TGTGCCAGCAGCCCCAAGACAGTTCACACTGAAGCTTTCTTT; CDR3: CASSPKTVHTEAFF
length: 12; J: TRBJ2-5; D: NA; V: TRBV5-1; DNA: TGCGCCAGCAGCTCCCAGATAGAGACCCAGTACTTC; CDR3: CASSSQIETQYF
length: 17; J: TRBJ2-4; D: TRBD2; V: TRBV19; DNA: TGTGCCAGTAGTGCCCGGACTAGCGGGAGCTCCAAAAACATTCAGTACTTC; CDR3: CASSARTSGSSKNIQYF
length: 16; J: TRBJ1-4; D: NA; V: TRBV5-1; DNA: TGCGCCAGCAGCTTGGAGGCAGGGACAACTAATGAAAAACTGTTTTTT; CDR3: CASSLEAGTTNEKLFF
length: 11; J: TRBJ2-1; D: NA; V: TRBV9; DNA: TGTGCCAGCAGCGCGAACAGTGAGCAGTTCTTC; CDR3: CASSANSEQFF
length: 18; J: TRBJ1-4; D: TRBD1; V: TRBV5-6; DNA: TGTGCCAGCAGCTCGCTTGGTATCGGGACAGGGTATAATGAAAAACTGTTTTTT; CDR3: CASSSLGIGTGYNEKLFF
length: 17; J: TRBJ2-2; D: TRBD1; V: TRBV7-3; DNA: TGTGCCAGCAGCGTAAGACCCGGGACAGGTCATGCCGGGGAGCTGTTTTTT; CDR3: CASSVRPGTGHAGELFF
length: 13; J: TRBJ2-7; D: NA; V: TRBV11-1; DNA: TGTGCCAGCAGCTTTAGCGGATCCTACGAGCAGTACTTC; CDR3: CASSFSGSYEQYF
length: 13; J: TRBJ2-7; D: TRBD1; V: TRBV11-1; DNA: TGTGCCAGCAGTCGGGACAGGGACTACGAGCAGTACTTC; CDR3: CASSRDRDYEQYF
length: 16; J: TRBJ1-1; D: NA; V: TRBV15; DNA: TGTGCCACCAGCAGAGCTACAGGGTGGAAAGGAGATGAAGCTTTCTTT; CDR3: CATSRATGWKGDEAFF
length: 16; J: TRBJ2-2; D: TRBD2; V: TRBV7-9; DNA: TGTGCCAGCATCAGACGAGCGGGAGGACTAACCGGGGAGCTGTTTTTT; CDR3: CASIRRAGGLTGELFF
length: 16; J: TRBJ2-1; D: TRBD2; V: TRBV7-9; DNA: TGTGCCAGCAGCTTAAGGCCAGCGGGGGACTACAATGAGCAGTTCTTC; CDR3: CASSLRPAGDYNEQFF
length: 14; J: TRBJ2-3; D: NA; V: TRBV19; DNA: TGTGCCAGTAGTAGGCCGAATCCAACAGATACGCAGTATTTT; CDR3: CASSRPNPTDTQYF
length: 15; J: TRBJ2-1; D: TRBD2; V: TRBV6-4; DNA: TGTGCCAGCAGCCGGGGGAGCGGGGGAGGCGATGAGCAGTTCTTC; CDR3: CASSRGSGGGDEQFF
length: 16; J: TRBJ2-2; D: TRBD2; V: TRBV19; DNA: TGTGCCAGTTTGCGGGAGGGTATTTTGGACACCGGGGAGCTGTTTTTT; CDR3: CASLREGILDTGELFF
length: 14; J: TRBJ1-2; D: NA; V: TRBV18; DNA: TGTGCCAGCTCACCACAGACAGCTAACTATGGCTACACCTTC; CDR3: CASSPQTANYGYTF
length: 14; J: TRBJ1-4; D: NA; V: TRBV5-4; DNA: TGTGCCAGCAGCCTAGCGGGACCCAATGAAAAACTGTTTTTT; CDR3: CASSLAGPNEKLFF
length: 13; J: TRBJ2-5; D: NA; V: TRBV29-1; DNA: TGCAGCGTTGTTCCAACGGACCAAGAGACCCAGTACTTC; CDR3: CSVVPTDQETQYF
length: 16; J: TRBJ1-1; D: TRBD1; V: TRBV5-4; DNA: TGTGCCAGCAGCCCGGTGGCAGGGGGCCTGAACACTGAAGCTTTCTTT; CDR3: CASSPVAGGLNTEAFF
length: 16; J: TRBJ1-2; D: NA; V: TRBV4-3; DNA: TGCGCCAGCAGCCAAGATTGGGGGAGGGGTGAAAGTGGCTACACCTTC; CDR3: CASSQDWGRGESGYTF
length: 14; J: TRBJ2-7; D: NA; V: TRBV4-1; DNA: TGCGCCAGCAGCCAAGCGGGTAGGTCCTACGAGCAGTACTTC; CDR3: CASSQAGRSYEQYF
length: 12; J: TRBJ2-7; D: TRBD2; V: TRBV2; DNA: TGTGCCAGCAGTGGTGACGGGAGGGAGCAGTACTTC; CDR3: CASSGDGREQYF
length: 13; J: TRBJ2-3; D: NA; V: TRBV10-1; DNA: TGCGCCAGCAGTGCCCGACACACAGATACGCAGTATTTT; CDR3: CASSARHTDTQYF
length: 16; J: TRBJ2-5; D: TRBD2; V: TRBV28; DNA: TGTGCCAGCAGTACCCAGAGTGGCGGGAGGGAAGAGACCCAGTACTTC; CDR3: CASSTQSGGREETQYF
length: 14; J: TRBJ2-5; D: TRBD2; V: TRBV5-4; DNA: TGTGCCAGCAGCCTGGGACTAGTGGGAGAGACCCAGTACTTC; CDR3: CASSLGLVGETQYF
length: 13; J: TRBJ1-1; D: NA; V: TRBV19; DNA: TGTGCCAGTATAGGGGGTCTGAACACTGAAGCTTTCTTT; CDR3: CASIGGLNTEAFF
length: 17; J: TRBJ2-3; D: TRBD2; V: TRBV6-1; DNA: TGTGCCAGCAGTGAAGGGTGGGAGCGGGAGTTTTTAGATACGCAGTATTTT; CDR3: CASSEGWEREFLDTQYF
length: 11; J: TRBJ1-1; D: TRBD1; V: TRBV20-1; DNA: TGCAGTCCCGGGACAGACACTGAAGCTTTCTTT; CDR3: CSPGTDTEAFF
length: 15; J: TRBJ2-2; D: TRBD1; V: TRBV6-5; DNA: TGTGCCAGCAGTCCCCGGGACAGAAACACCGGGGAGCTGTTTTTT; CDR3: CASSPRDRNTGELFF
length: 17; J: TRBJ2-3; D: NA; V: TRBV4-3; DNA: TGCGCCAGCAGCCAGGGGGCAAACCCTTTTCGCACAGATACGCAGTATTTT; CDR3: CASSQGANPFRTDTQYF
length: 15; J: TRBJ1-1; D: TRBD1; V: TRBV14; DNA: TGTGCCAGCAGTTCTCAGGGGGCGAGGACCACTGAAGCTTTCTTT; CDR3: CASSSQGARTTEAFF